The entry below describes one T cell receptor beta chain. Its antigen remains unidentified. Generation of bulk TCR libraries relied on previously described methods and listed TCR primers. TCRdb analysed the PCR reads with MiXCR anew, one entry per CDR3 protein. The sample yields approximately 550,000 distinct CDR3 sequences, about 22% seen once. These data are taken from a study of molecular identifiers for immune sequencing clone quantification. Investigators produced naive CD8 libraries from roughly 20,000 to 1,000,000 sorted cells, drawing on 10%, 30% or 50% RNA. The CD8+CD4-CCR7+CD45RA+ phenotype defined the sorted naive CD8 T cells. Findings and limits, study-wide: Clones above 20 RNA copies contained over 98% of effector molecules but under 1% of naive ones.

The sequence came from a human donor in good health. Some libraries in this study had Jurkat cell RNA spiked in. The sequencing sample was made of naive CD8+ T cells from blood, with Jurkat cell RNA spiked in. The subset denotes: FACS-sorted CD8+CD4-CCR7+CD45RA+ naive T cells.

The CDR3 here is CASSLLAGSLNEQFF. As DNA, the CDR3 is TGTGCCAGCAGTCTACTAGCGGGGAGCCTTAATGAGCAGTTCTTC. The chain has TRBV6-2 or TRBV6-3 and TRBJ2-1; TRBD2 aligns across 10 bases. The J segment lost 7 bases and the V segment lost 5 bases, leaving 8 bases of the junction unmatched. Germline CDR1 is MNHEY and CDR2 is SVGEGT. The CDR3 consists of 15 residues.